The sequence of this T cell receptor beta chain was determined in a study of blood T cell repertoires in COVID-19. The cohort comprised adults aged 18 to 89 years residing in about 25 US areas. This table comes from immunoSEQ multiplex PCR, and its TCRdb copy is limited to in-frame clones, with some not included. The repertoire holds hundreds of thousands of clones, with 70% to 90% as singletons. Trimming left V 4 bases short and J 8 bases short, with 18 bases between. This CDR3 has 15 residues. Germline V lookup: CDR1 MDHEN, CDR2 SYDVKM. The sample comprised PBMCs or T cells enriched from blood (not recorded which). The rearrangement uses TRBV28 and TRBJ1-5; D is undetermined. The sequence was collected from a woman aged 18-29 years with acute COVID-19. In DNA form, the CDR3 reads TGTGCCAGCAGTTATGAAACCCTCCTCATAGAGCCCCAGCATTTT. It is translated as CASSYETLLIEPQHF.